This T cell receptor (beta chain) was sequenced during a study of Ad26.COV2.S vaccination and SARS-CoV-2 variants. Trimming stripped 5 bases from V and 6 bases from J, with 13 bases between. The CDR3 is 13 residues long. Germline assignment: CDR1 SGHTA and CDR2 FQGNSA. The treatment: 15 to 20 received Ad26.COV2.S at low or high dose, single or two shots; several received placebo; per-sample allocation not given. Sampling was performed 63 days after the first vaccine or placebo injection. Generated by immunoSEQ multiplex PCR, the TCRdb table keeps only in-frame clones and is missing some. The sample carries 350,000 to 500,000 clones, roughly 88% recorded once.

This chain uses TRBV7-2 with TRBJ1-2, with D possibly being TRBD1 (6 bases). Sequenced material: peripheral blood, taken in a trial of Ad26.COV2.S vaccine versus placebo. The TCR originated in a person aged 18-65 years who received the Ad26.COV2.S COVID-19 vaccine or a placebo. CDR3 coding DNA: TGTGCCAGCAGCCTAGGGGGAAATCATGGCTACACCTTC. Amino acids: CASSLGGNHGYTF.